This T cell receptor (beta chain) was identified in a study of blood T cell repertoires in COVID-19. The wider study: There were acute and convalescent COVID-19 samples, and they came from the United States, Italy and Spain. In each case, the material was cDNA or gDNA derived from T cells, B-cell-depleted T cells, or PBMCs.

In the original processing: Cell counts per sample came from amplifying reference gene primers. Produced via immunoSEQ multiplex PCR; TCRdb's table is partial and in-frame only. V, J and clone size are taken as reported in that table, and D and trimming were inferred from the DNA itself. This sample has 85,000 to 120,000 clones, with approximately 90% found just once. This CDR3 spans 17 amino acids. V shed 0 bases, J shed 5 bases, and the junction held 7 bases outside the gene matches. Germline V lookup: CDR1 SGHRS, CDR2 YFSETQ. This clone was observed once. Seattle patients were enrolled while actively infected and followed longitudinally.

Sequenced input: peripheral blood. The TCR originated in a woman aged 50 to 65 with COVID-19, enrolled during active disease. The V gene is TRBV5-1, the J gene TRBJ2-3; 12 bases are shared with TRBD2. The CDR3 loop is CASSLGTSGEVRDTQYF. CDR3 in DNA: TGCGCCAGCAGCTTGGGGACTAGCGGGGAGGTTAGAGATACGCAGTATTTT.